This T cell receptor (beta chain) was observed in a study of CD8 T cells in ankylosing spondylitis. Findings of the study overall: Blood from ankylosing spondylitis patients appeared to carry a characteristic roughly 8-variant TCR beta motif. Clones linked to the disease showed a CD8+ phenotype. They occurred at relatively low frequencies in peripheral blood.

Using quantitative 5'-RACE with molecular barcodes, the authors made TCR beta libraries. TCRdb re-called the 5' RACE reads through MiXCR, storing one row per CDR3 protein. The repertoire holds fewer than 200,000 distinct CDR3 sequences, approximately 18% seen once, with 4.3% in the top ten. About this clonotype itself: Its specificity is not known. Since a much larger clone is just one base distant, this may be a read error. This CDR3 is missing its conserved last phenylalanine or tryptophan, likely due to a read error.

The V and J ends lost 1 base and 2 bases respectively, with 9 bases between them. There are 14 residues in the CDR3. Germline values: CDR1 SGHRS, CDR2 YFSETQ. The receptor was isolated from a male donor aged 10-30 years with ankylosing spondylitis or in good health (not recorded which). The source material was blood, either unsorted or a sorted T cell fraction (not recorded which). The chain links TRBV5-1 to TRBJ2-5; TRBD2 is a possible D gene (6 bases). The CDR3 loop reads CASSLWREQETQYL. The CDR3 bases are TGCGCCAGCAGCTTGTGGAGGGAACAAGAGACCCAGTACTTA.